This T cell receptor (beta chain) was identified during a study of T cells in Graves' hyperthyroidism and ophthalmopathy. Study summary: Initial diagnosis, before any treatment, was when peripheral blood was collected.

This clonotype was picked up a small number of times. Using RNA transcripts as the source, TCR beta CDR3 regions were amplified. Researchers ran a first-round RT-PCR on the TCR CDR3 using the HTBI primer set. TCRdb re-analysed the multiplex PCR reads in MiXCR, keeping a single row per CDR3 protein. Of 400,000 or so distinct CDR3 sequences in the sample, roughly 15% were seen once. Losses at the gene ends were 5 bases for V and 7 bases for J; bases not matched to a gene: 6. The CDR3 is 14 amino acids. Germline V gives CDR1 LNHDA, CDR2 SQIVND (reference sequence). Any patient presenting with uncontrolled infection, other autoimmune disease, pregnancy or lactation was left out.

V gene TRBV19 combines with J gene TRBJ1-5, with 9 bases that match TRBD1. Sequences were obtained from blood. The receptor's source is a woman aged 60-75 years with Graves' ophthalmopathy. The CDR3 protein is CASSPGTGRQPQHF. The CDR3 DNA is TGTGCCAGTAGTCCCGGGACAGGGAGGCAGCCCCAGCATTTT.